The source of this T cell receptor (beta chain) is a study of CD8 T cells in ankylosing spondylitis. Study results and caveats: A TCR beta motif of about 8 highly homologous variants seemed to mark ankylosing spondylitis blood.

This clonotype showed up just a few times. Its antigen is undetermined. TCRdb recomputed calls from the 5' RACE reads with MiXCR, one row per CDR3 protein. The table shows fewer than 550,000 distinct CDR3 sequences, with under 5.5% occurring only once. CDR1 and CDR2 (germline): SGDLS, YYNGEE. The CDR3 contains 16 residues. Trimming stripped 1 base from V and 2 bases from J, with 12 bases between. This sequence originates from a male donor with ankylosing spondylitis. Sequenced input: blood, either unsorted or a sorted T cell fraction (not recorded which). The chain couples TRBV9 to TRBJ2-2; perhaps TRBD1 as D (6 bases). The CDR3 nucleotides read TGTGCCAGCAGCGTATCCGGACAGTCCAACACCGGGGAGCTGTTTTTT. Translated: CASSVSGQSNTGELFF.